Shown below are 32 T cell receptor beta chains from a single sample sequenced in a study of shared clonotypes between healthy human individuals. Naive CD8 cells, CD45RO-negative and positively selected for CCR7, excluded terminally differentiated effector memory CD45RA+ cells. Clones were read by immunoSEQ multiplex PCR, and TCRdb kept only the in-frame ones, dropping some. The sample has about 680,000 clones; 92% are singletons. Sequenced input: naive CD8+ T cells sorted from blood. The origin of the receptors is a man aged 30 to 39 in good health.

This rearrangement joins TRBV30 to TRBJ1-1, with D uncertain. Trimming pared 2 bases from V and 2 bases from J, leaving 9 bases between. The CDR3 totals 13 residues. Germline lookup yields CDR1 GTSNPN and CDR2 SVGIG (reference sequence). DNA of the CDR3: TGTGCCTGGAGTCTTGGTCGAAACACTGAAGCTTTCTTT. The encoded protein is CAWSLGRNTEAFF.

DNA of the CDR3: TGTGCCAGCAGCCTCGTGCCCGGGGATGAGCAGTTCTTC. Translating it yields CASSLVPGDEQFF. The chain has TRBV4-2 and TRBJ2-1; a possible D gene is TRBD2 (5 bases). This CDR3 is 13 amino acids long. V was cut by 4 bases and J by 8 bases, with 12 bases left in between. Germline CDR1 and CDR2: LGHNA and YNFKEQ.

This chain joins TRBV5-1 and TRBJ2-1; no firm D call. V was pared by 0 bases and J by 6 bases, with 10 bases between. CDR3 size: 14 residues. CDR1 and CDR2 (germline): SGHRS, YFSETQ. The CDR3 DNA reads as TGCGCCAGCAGCTTGGCCAGTCAAATCAATGAGCAGTTCTTC. Amino acid sequence: CASSLASQINEQFF. Variable domain in full (rest from reference TRBV5-1 and TRBJ2-1): KAGVTQTPRYLIKTRGQQVTLSCSPISGHRSVSWYQQTPGQGLQFLFEYFSETQRNKGNFPGRFSGRQFSNSRSEMNVSTLELGDSALYLCASSLASQINEQFFGPGTRLTVL.

This clone appeared a single time. This chain uses TRBV30 with TRBJ2-1, with 8 bases fitting TRBD2. CDR1 is GTSNPN, CDR2 SVGIG, per germline (reference sequence). CDR3 size: 13 residues. V shed 5 bases and J 7 bases; nucleotides not matched to a gene: 7. In DNA form, the CDR3 reads TGTGCCTGGCGGGGGGGCGCGAGGAATGAGCAGTTCTTC. It specifies CAWRGGARNEQFF.

The rearrangement links TRBV10-2 to TRBJ2-5; 8 bases fit TRBD2. The germline gives CDR1 WSHSY, CDR2 SAAADI. This CDR3 is built from 16 residues. V shed 0 bases, J shed 4 bases, and the junction held 7 bases outside the gene matches. CDR3 sequence reads: CASSESIAGPRETQYF. The CDR3 DNA is TGCGCCAGCAGTGAGTCGATAGCGGGGCCTCGAGAGACCCAGTACTTC.

In regard to this clone: The sample holds other DNA sequences that translate to the same CDR3. J is TRBJ2-7 and V is TRBV7-3; D is unresolved. Trimming shortened V by 5 bases and J by 0 bases, and 8 bases separated the two germline ends. Looked up from germline, CDR1 is SGHTA and CDR2 is FQGTGA. This CDR3 spans 13 amino acids. The CDR3 is CASSPPDSYEQYF. CDR3 nucleotides: TGTGCCAGCAGCCCCCCAGACTCCTACGAGCAGTACTTC.

The V call is TRBV14, the J call TRBJ2-7; maybe TRBD2 (6 bases). Between the trimmed V and J ends, which lost 4 bases and 3 bases, there was a span of 10 bases. The CDR3 totals 13 residues. The germline gives CDR1 SGHDN, CDR2 FVKESK. Here the CDR3 reads CASSRDSLYEQYF. The DNA for the CDR3 is TGTGCCAGCAGCCGGGACTCCCTCTACGAGCAGTACTTC.

The genes are TRBV4-3 and TRBJ2-1; 9 bases match TRBD2. The CDR3 is 17 amino acids. Germline trimming cut 0 bases from V and 7 bases from J; bases unmatched to any gene: 10. CDR1 LGHNA and CDR2 YSLEER come from the germline V gene. The CDR3 DNA reads TGCGCCAGCAGCCAAGAGGGTAGCGGGAGCTTGGTGAATGAGCAGTTCTTC. This translates into CASSQEGSGSLVNEQFF.

This chain links TRBV15 with TRBJ2-7, with 10 bases lining up with TRBD2. Germline-derived CDR1 and CDR2 are LNHNV and YYDKDF (reference sequence). The CDR3 is 15 residues long. The trim removed 4 bases at V and 6 bases at J, leaving 9 bases unmatched. The DNA for the CDR3 is TGTGCCACCAGCACTAAGCGGGAGGGCCTTTCCGAGCAGTACTTC. Its protein product is CATSTKREGLSEQYF.

The rearrangement joins TRBV10-2 to TRBJ2-7, with a weak D call TRBD2 (6 bases). Trimming removed 1 base at V and 2 bases at J, with 9 bases between. There are 14 residues in the CDR3. CDR1 and CDR2 from the germline V gene are WSHSY and SAAADI. The DNA for the CDR3 is TGCGCCAGCAGTGAGTGGGGGGAGACCTACGAGCAGTACTTC. It yields the protein CASSEWGETYEQYF.

V is TRBV5-3 and J is TRBJ2-4; TRBD2 aligns across 16 bases. TRBV5-3 is an open reading frame whose function is uncertain. The V and J ends lost 4 bases and 2 bases, in that order; junction bases with no gene match: 6. The CDR3 contains 18 residues. CDR3 amino acids: CARSRGLAGGGPKNIQYF. In DNA form, the CDR3 reads TGTGCCAGAAGCAGGGGACTAGCGGGAGGGGGTCCCAAAAACATTCAGTACTTC.

The chain employs TRBV11-2 and TRBJ1-1, with D possibly TRBD1 on 5 matching bases. CDR1 and CDR2 (germline): SGHAT, FQNNGV. Trimming left V 5 bases short and J 4 bases short, with 20 bases between. This CDR3 has 16 amino acids. CDR3 loop: CASSPWLSQGTTEAFF. CDR3 bases: TGTGCCAGCAGCCCATGGTTGTCCCAGGGCACCACTGAAGCTTTCTTT.

The chain couples TRBV7-8 to TRBJ2-3; 10 bases are a match to TRBD1. Trimming removed 5 bases from V and 2 bases from J; junction bases left unmatched: 22. The CDR3 is 21 residues long. Germline V gene lookup returns CDR1 SGHVS and CDR2 FQNEAQ. This CDR3 reads CASSLHQTPGTGETITDTQYF. CDR3 DNA sequence: TGTGCCAGCAGCCTCCATCAGACTCCCGGGACAGGGGAGACGATCACAGATACGCAGTATTTT.

The DNA of the CDR3 is TGTGCCAGCAGCGGACCGGGCCCCTCCTACGAGCAGTACTTC. It specifies CASSGPGPSYEQYF. The rearrangement joins TRBV6-5 to TRBJ2-7; D gene ambiguous. Germline V CDR1 and CDR2: MNHEY, SVGAGI. V was pared by 6 bases and J by 0 bases, with 12 bases between. This CDR3 region has 14 residues.

The V gene is TRBV9, the J gene TRBJ2-7, with D perhaps matching TRBD1 or TRBD2 (5 bases each). The CDR3 runs 16 residues. The V end was cut by 4 bases, the J end by 2 bases, with 19 bases between. Germline-derived CDR1 and CDR2 are SGDLS and YYNGEE. The DNA of the CDR3 is TGTGCCAGCAGCCTCGGGACCGGAACATCCACCTACGAGCAGTACTTC. Translating it yields CASSLGTGTSTYEQYF.

V usage is TRBV27 and J usage is TRBJ2-1; 8 nucleotides align to TRBD2. V was pared by 2 bases and J by 6 bases, with 6 bases of the junction left unmatched. The CDR3 has 15 residues. In germline, CDR1 is MNHEY, CDR2 SMNVEV (reference sequence). In DNA form, the CDR3 reads TGTGCCAGCAGTTTACTAGCTGCGGGAGGCAATGAGCAGTTCTTC. It codes for CASSLLAAGGNEQFF.

In this sample, this clone turned up once. The sample has other DNA sequences that encode this CDR3 too. The chain has TRBV7-9 and TRBJ2-1; tentatively, D is TRBD1 (5 bases). Germline values: CDR1 SEHNR, CDR2 FQNEAQ (reference sequence). Between the trimmed V and J ends, which lost 2 bases and 8 bases, there was a span of 7 bases. There are 12 residues in the CDR3. The CDR3 region has the DNA TGTGCCAGCAGCTTAAGGGGTGATGAGCAGTTCTTC. Protein product: CASSLRGDEQFF.

This chain links TRBV9 with TRBJ2-7; TRBD1 might be the D (6 bases). The germline V and J ends were trimmed by 0 bases and 3 bases, with 10 bases remaining between them. From germline, CDR1 is SGDLS and CDR2 YYNGEE. This CDR3 is 14 amino acids long. The CDR3 sequence is CASSVGGRGYEQYF. The CDR3 bases are TGTGCCAGCAGCGTAGGAGGCAGGGGCTACGAGCAGTACTTC.

The chain employs TRBV11-2 and TRBJ2-7, with D perhaps TRBD1 (5 bases). Germline V CDR1 and CDR2: SGHAT, FQNNGV. Trimming removed 4 bases from V and 3 bases from J, with 25 bases in between. This CDR3 is 18 amino acids long. Here the CDR3 DNA reads TGTGCCAGCAGCTCTATTAAAACAGGCCGACGAGAGGTCTACGAGCAGTACTTC. Encoded protein: CASSSIKTGRREVYEQYF.

The V call is TRBV29-1, the J call TRBJ1-2; possible D gene TRBD1, 6 bases. The germline gives CDR1 SQVTM, CDR2 ANQGSEA. The CDR3 length is 14 residues. V was trimmed by 5 bases and J by 1 base, leaving 14 bases between them. The CDR3 sequence is CSVWKQGNNYGYTF. In nucleotides, the CDR3 is TGCAGCGTTTGGAAACAGGGAAATAACTATGGCTACACCTTC.

This chain links TRBV19 with TRBJ1-1, with D unclear. The germline gives CDR1 LNHDA, CDR2 SQIVND (reference sequence). V gave up 3 bases and J gave up 1 base, with 9 bases separating them. The CDR3 is made up of 14 amino acids. The CDR3, as DNA: TGTGCCAGTAGTATGGGAAACAAGAACACTGAAGCTTTCTTT. Encoded protein: CASSMGNKNTEAFF.

This chain joins TRBV27 and TRBJ2-1, with a possible D match to TRBD1 (6 bases). Germline V gene lookup returns CDR1 MNHEY and CDR2 SMNVEV (reference sequence). This CDR3 contains 12 residues. With 0 bases removed from V and 10 bases from J, the gap between germline ends came to 7 bases. CDR3 in DNA: TGTGCCAGCAGTTTATCTGGGACAGAGCAGTTCTTC. Protein sequence: CASSLSGTEQFF.

The genes are TRBV5-1 and TRBJ2-1, with 11 bases identical to TRBD2. The CDR3 runs to 15 residues. The germline CDR1 and CDR2 sequences are SGHRS and YFSETQ. The J segment lost 6 bases and the V segment lost 2 bases, leaving 4 bases of the junction unmatched. This CDR3 is CASSFPTSGTNEQFF. DNA of the CDR3: TGCGCCAGCAGCTTTCCGACTAGCGGGACCAATGAGCAGTTCTTC.

A word on this clone: A much larger clone differs from this one at a single base, so this may be a read error. The chain has TRBV7-6 and TRBJ2-7, with 11 bases matching TRBD1. J lost 6 bases, V lost 5 bases, and 6 bases had no gene match. This CDR3 spans 14 amino acids. Germline assignment: CDR1 SGHVS and CDR2 FNYEAQ. The CDR3 nucleotides read TGTGCCAGCAGCCCCGGGACAGGGGGAAGCGAGCAGTACTTC. It yields the protein CASSPGTGGSEQYF.

The chain recombines TRBV10-2 with TRBJ2-7; unclear D gene. Germline assignment: CDR1 WSHSY and CDR2 SAAADI. CDR3 size: 13 residues. V lost 0 bases, J lost 6 bases, and 9 bases lay in between. The CDR3 coding sequence is TGCGCCAGCAGTGAGTCGAAGGGTGGCGAGCAGTACTTC. Residues: CASSESKGGEQYF.

This chain joins TRBV7-2 and TRBJ2-2; 11 bases are shared with TRBD2. V was clipped by 2 bases and J by 4 bases; unmatched bases: 6. This CDR3 is 17 amino acids long. Germline lookup yields CDR1 SGHTA and CDR2 FQGNSA. In nucleotides, the CDR3 is TGTGCCAGCAGCTTACCGACTAGCGGGATTATCACCGGGGAGCTGTTTTTT. This gives the protein CASSLPTSGIITGELFF.

This clone was detected a few times. The V and J genes are TRBV15 and TRBJ2-7; 7 nucleotides agree with TRBD1. This CDR3 is built from 14 residues. J lost 2 bases, V lost 5 bases, and 6 bases had no gene match. The V gene's germline CDR1 is LNHNV and CDR2 YYDKDF (reference sequence). CDR3 protein: CATSRQGPTYEQYF. The CDR3 DNA is TGTGCCACCAGCCGACAGGGACCCACCTACGAGCAGTACTTC.

V is TRBV29-1 and J is TRBJ2-7; TRBD1 matches at 8 bases. CDR3 size: 16 residues. The V gene end was trimmed by 0 bases and the J gene end by 1 base; junction bases not matched to a gene: 8. The germline V gene has CDR1 SQVTM and CDR2 ANQGSEA. The CDR3 DNA is TGCAGCGTTGAAGATCGACGGACAGGGCGATCCTACGAGCAGTACTTC. Its translation is CSVEDRRTGRSYEQYF.

V and J are TRBV4-1 and TRBJ2-3; D is possibly TRBD1 (6 bases). Germline-derived CDR1 and CDR2 are MGHRA and YSYEKL. This CDR3 is built from 16 residues. V was pared by 3 bases and J by 3 bases, with 16 bases between. The CDR3 is CASSQERQVWTDTQYF. The DNA of the CDR3 is TGCGCCAGCAGCCAGGAGAGACAGGTATGGACAGATACGCAGTATTTT.

This chain connects TRBV27 to TRBJ2-5, with 8 bases matching TRBD1. After removal of 8 bases from V and 6 bases from J, the junction contained 5 bases not matched to a gene. This CDR3 spans 12 amino acids. CDR1 and CDR2 from the germline V gene are MNHEY and SMNVEV (reference sequence). CDR3 residues: CASEDRGKTQYF. CDR3 in DNA: TGTGCCAGCGAAGACAGGGGAAAGACCCAGTACTTC.

The chain employs TRBV25-1 and TRBJ2-5; no clear D gene. The ends were cut back, 8 bases at V and 5 bases at J, with 9 bases in the middle. Germline V CDR1 and CDR2: MGHDK, SYGVNS. The CDR3 runs to 11 residues. CDR3 sequence (DNA): TGTGCCAGCGGTCCCAGCGAGACCCAGTACTTC. This sequence encodes CASGPSETQYF.

The chain links TRBV27 to TRBJ2-1; D is ambiguous. This CDR3 has 14 amino acids. Germline V gene data show CDR1 as MNHEY and CDR2 as SMNVEV (reference sequence). V was pared by 5 bases and J by 9 bases, with 17 bases between. The DNA for the CDR3 is TGTGCCAGCAGTCTTAGACCCATCTCTAGTGAGCAGTTCTTC. It codes for CASSLRPISSEQFF.